This TCR beta chain was captured by sequencing in a study of beta chain features in type 1 diabetes. Study outcomes and limitations: The influence of HLA type on TCRB rearrangement stayed undetermined. Insertion counts at VDJ junctions were lower in type 1 diabetes patients, who also showed more deletions there.

Expressed TCRB transcripts were sequenced because the entire RNA isolate underwent reverse transcription. An average of approximately 3.6 million reads was obtained for naive, central memory and regulatory T cell samples. Sequenced by immunoSEQ multiplex PCR; TCRdb stores in-frame clones only, minus some. The sample lists under 150,000 clones, roughly 7.2% seen once, with roughly 1.5% in the top ten. This CDR3 is built from 13 residues. Trimming took 6 bases from V and 0 from J, leaving 7 bases between them. Germline V gene lookup returns CDR1 LNHDA and CDR2 SQIVND (reference sequence). Comments on this clone: The antigen is unknown.

Sample: central memory CD4+ T cells from blood. The chain combines TRBV19 with TRBJ2-3; D might be TRBD1 (5 bases). The TCR originated in a woman aged 30 to 39 in good health. Written as DNA, the CDR3 is TGTGCCAGTAGAACAGGAAGCACAGATACGCAGTATTTT. Translating gives CASRTGSTDTQYF.